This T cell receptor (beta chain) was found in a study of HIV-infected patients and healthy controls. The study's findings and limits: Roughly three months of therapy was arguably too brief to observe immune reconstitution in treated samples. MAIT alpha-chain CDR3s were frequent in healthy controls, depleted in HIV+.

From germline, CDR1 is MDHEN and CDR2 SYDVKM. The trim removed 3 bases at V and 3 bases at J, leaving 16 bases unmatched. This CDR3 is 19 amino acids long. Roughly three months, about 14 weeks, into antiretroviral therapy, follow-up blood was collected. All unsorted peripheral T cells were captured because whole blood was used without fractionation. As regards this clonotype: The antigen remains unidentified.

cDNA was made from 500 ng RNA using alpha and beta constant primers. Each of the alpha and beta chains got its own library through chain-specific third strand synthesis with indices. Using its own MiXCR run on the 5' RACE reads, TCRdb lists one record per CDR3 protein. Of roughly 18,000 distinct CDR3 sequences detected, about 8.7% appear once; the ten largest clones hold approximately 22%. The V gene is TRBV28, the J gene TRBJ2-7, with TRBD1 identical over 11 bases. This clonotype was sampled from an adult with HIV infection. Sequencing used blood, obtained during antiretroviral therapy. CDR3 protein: CASSFLETVTGTGGYEQYF. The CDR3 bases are TGTGCCAGCAGTTTTCTGGAGACTGTGACCGGGACAGGGGGCTACGAGCAGTACTTC.